This T cell receptor (beta chain) was found in a study of T cells in tumors after PD-1 blockade. In the study overall: Patients had no prior checkpoint blockade, systemic immunosuppressants, or anti-cancer therapy within 4 weeks. Some patients also took daily vismodegib 150 mg during anti-PD-1 treatment. Mean per blood sample: 113,528 templates (roughly 21,000-270,000), 36,536 unique clonotypes.

Input was 616 ng to 6,004 ng of genomic DNA from tumor or blood. This CDR3 contains 15 residues. V lost 2 bases and J 0 bases, leaving 8 bases between the germline ends. CDR1 KGHSH and CDR2 LQKENI come from the germline V gene. Clones were sequenced by immunoSEQ multiplex PCR, and TCRdb holds only the in-frame ones, with some missing. Here the sample spans 45,000 to 60,000 clones, roughly 80% being singletons. This sample comprised PBMCs, obtained before anti-PD-1 treatment. This clonotype was sampled from a human donor with basal cell carcinoma. This chain uses TRBV18 with TRBJ2-4; D is uncertain. This CDR3 is CASSPSVVAKNIQYF. The CDR3 nucleotides are TGTGCCAGCTCACCATCAGTAGTAGCCAAAAACATTCAGTACTTC. Supplemented by reference TRBV18 and TRBJ2-4, the full variable domain reads NAGVMQNPRHLVRRRGQEARLRCSPMKGHSHVYWYRQLPEEGLKFMVYLQKENIIDESGMPKERFSAEFPKEGPSILRIQQVVRGDSAAYFCASSPSVVAKNIQYFGAGTRLSVL.